This entry concerns a single T cell receptor (beta chain). The CDR3 totals 15 residues. Germline CDR1 MGHRA, CDR2 YSYEKL. Trimming at V came to 4 bases and at J to 4 bases, leaving 8 bases not matched to a gene. The entry originates in a study of T cell changes during pregnancy in multiple sclerosis. Measured with immunoSEQ multiplex PCR; TCRdb has only the in-frame clones, and not every one. The data hold around 50,000 clones, with roughly nine tenths observed a single time. The chain uses TRBV4-1 and TRBJ1-1, with 8 bases that match TRBD1. The sequence came from a female donor with multiple sclerosis, enrolled in a pregnancy study. Source: CD8+ T cells from peripheral blood mononuclear cells, taken in the second trimester of pregnancy. The CDR3 region has the DNA TGCGCCAGCAGCCTTCCCGGGACAGGTGGCACTGAAGCTTTCTTT. This translates into CASSLPGTGGTEAFF.